This T cell receptor (beta chain) was captured by sequencing in a study of cytomegalovirus exposure and HLA in healthy donors. Findings of the study overall: The likely origin of a cluster of highly shared sequence variants was a sequencing artifact.

Points on this clone: Its matching antigen is unknown.

PCR used 60 Vbeta primers and 13 Jbeta primers. Libraries were prepared by immunoSEQ multiplex PCR; TCRdb keeps only in-frame clonotypes and omits some of them. The table includes about 180,000 clones, approximately 73% detected once. The sequenced sample was PBMCs. The source is a woman in her 30s in good health and CMV-seropositive.

The CDR3 DNA reads TGCGCCAGCAGCCCTAGCGGGGTGAGCACAGATACGCAGTATTTT. Translating gives CASSPSGVSTDTQYF. The chain carries TRBV5-1 and TRBJ2-3; 9 bases fit TRBD2. This CDR3 is built from 15 residues. Germline V gene sequence: CDR1 SGHRS, CDR2 YFSETQ. Trimming removed 4 bases from V and 0 bases from J; junction bases left unmatched: 3.